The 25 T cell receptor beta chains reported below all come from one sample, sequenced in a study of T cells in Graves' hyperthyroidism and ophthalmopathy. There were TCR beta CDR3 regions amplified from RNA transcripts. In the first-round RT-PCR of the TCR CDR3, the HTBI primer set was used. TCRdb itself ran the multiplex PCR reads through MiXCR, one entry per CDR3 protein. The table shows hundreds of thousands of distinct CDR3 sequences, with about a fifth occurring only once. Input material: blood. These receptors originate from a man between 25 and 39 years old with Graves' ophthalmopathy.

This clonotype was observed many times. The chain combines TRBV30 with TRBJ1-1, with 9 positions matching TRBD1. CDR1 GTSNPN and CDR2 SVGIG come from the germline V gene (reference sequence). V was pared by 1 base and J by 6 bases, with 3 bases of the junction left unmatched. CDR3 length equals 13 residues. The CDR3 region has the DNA TGTGCCTGGAGTGCACAGGGGGCCGCTGAAGCTTTCTTT. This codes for CAWSAQGAAEAFF. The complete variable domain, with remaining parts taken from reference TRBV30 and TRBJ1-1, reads SQTIHQWPATLVQPVGSPLSLECTVEGTSNPNLYWYRQAAGRGLQLLFYSVGIGQISSEVPQNLSASRPQDRQFILSSKKLLLSDSGFYLCAWSAQGAAEAFFGQGTRLTVV.

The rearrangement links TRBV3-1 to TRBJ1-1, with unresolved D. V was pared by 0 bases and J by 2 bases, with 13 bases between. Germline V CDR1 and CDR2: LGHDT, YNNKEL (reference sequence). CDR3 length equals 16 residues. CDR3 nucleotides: TGTGCCAGCAGCCAAGATTCAGGAGGGCTAAACACTGAAGCTTTCTTT. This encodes CASSQDSGGLNTEAFF.

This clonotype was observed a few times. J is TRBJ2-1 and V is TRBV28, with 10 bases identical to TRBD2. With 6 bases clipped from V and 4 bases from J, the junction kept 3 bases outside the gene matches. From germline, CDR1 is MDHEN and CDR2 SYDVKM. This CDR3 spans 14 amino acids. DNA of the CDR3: TGTGCCAGCAGGGGACTAGCGAGTTACAATGAGCAGTTCTTC. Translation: CASRGLASYNEQFF.

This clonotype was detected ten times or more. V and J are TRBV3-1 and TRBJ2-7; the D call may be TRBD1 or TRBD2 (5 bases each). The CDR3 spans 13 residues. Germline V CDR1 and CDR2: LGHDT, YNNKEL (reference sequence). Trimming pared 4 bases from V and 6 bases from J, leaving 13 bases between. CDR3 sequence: CASSLLRGGEQYF. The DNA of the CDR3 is TGTGCCAGCAGCCTCCTACGGGGCGGCGAGCAGTACTTC.

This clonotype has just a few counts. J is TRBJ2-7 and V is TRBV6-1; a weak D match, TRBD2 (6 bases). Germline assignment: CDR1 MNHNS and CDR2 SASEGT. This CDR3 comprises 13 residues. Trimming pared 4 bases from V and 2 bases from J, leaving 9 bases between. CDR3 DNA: TGTGCCAGCAGTGCTAGCGCGACCTACGAGCAGTACTTC. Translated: CASSASATYEQYF.

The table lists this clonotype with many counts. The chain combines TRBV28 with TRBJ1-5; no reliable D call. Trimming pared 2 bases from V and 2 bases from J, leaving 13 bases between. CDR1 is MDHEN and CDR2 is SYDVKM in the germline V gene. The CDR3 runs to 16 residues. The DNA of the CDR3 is TGTGCCAGCAGTTTAGGCCCTTGGGGAGGCAATCAGCCCCAGCATTTT. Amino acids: CASSLGPWGGNQPQHF.

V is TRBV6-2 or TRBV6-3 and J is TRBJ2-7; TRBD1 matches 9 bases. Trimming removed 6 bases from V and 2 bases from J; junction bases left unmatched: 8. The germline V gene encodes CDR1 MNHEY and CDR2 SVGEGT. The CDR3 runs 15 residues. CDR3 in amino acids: CASSRGQGTTYEQYF. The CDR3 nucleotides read TGTGCCAGCAGCCGGGGACAGGGAACAACCTACGAGCAGTACTTC.

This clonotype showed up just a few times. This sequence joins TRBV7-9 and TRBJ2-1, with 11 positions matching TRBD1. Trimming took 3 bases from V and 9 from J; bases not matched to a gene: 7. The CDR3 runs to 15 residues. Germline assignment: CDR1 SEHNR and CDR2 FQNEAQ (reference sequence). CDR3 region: CASSFKDRGLGEQFF. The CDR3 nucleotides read TGTGCCAGCAGCTTTAAGGACAGGGGGCTTGGTGAGCAGTTCTTC.

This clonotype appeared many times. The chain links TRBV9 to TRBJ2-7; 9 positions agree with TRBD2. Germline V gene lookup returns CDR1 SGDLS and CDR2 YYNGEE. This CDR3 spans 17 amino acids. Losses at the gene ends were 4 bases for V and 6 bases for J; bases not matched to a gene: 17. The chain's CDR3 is CASSPTRASGTSLEQYF. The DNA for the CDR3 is TGTGCCAGCAGCCCCACCCGGGCTAGCGGGACCTCCCTCGAGCAGTACTTC.

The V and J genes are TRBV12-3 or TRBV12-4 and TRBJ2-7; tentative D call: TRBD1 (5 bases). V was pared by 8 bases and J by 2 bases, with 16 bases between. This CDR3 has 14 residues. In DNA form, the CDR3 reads TGTGCCAGCGGAAAGACAGCCCTGCCCTACGAGCAGTACTTC. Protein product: CASGKTALPYEQYF.

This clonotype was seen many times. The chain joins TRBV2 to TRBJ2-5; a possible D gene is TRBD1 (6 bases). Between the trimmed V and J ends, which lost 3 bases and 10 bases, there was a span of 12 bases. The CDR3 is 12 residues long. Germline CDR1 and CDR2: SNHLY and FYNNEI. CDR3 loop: CASSDGVGGQYF. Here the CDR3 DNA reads TGTGCCAGCAGTGATGGTGTAGGGGGCCAGTACTTC.

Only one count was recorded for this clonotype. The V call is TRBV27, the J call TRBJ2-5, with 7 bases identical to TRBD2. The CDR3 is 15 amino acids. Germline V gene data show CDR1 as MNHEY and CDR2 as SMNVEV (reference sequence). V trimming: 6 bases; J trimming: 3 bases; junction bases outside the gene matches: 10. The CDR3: CASSWGGVYEETQYF. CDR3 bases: TGTGCCAGCAGCTGGGGGGGGGTGTACGAAGAGACCCAGTACTTC.

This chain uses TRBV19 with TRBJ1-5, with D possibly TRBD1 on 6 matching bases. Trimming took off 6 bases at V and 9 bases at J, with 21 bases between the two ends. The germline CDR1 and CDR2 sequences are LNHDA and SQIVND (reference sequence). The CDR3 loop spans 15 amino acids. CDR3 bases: TGTGCCAGTAGAGGAATGGGGGGGGCCGGGTTGCCCCAGCATTTT. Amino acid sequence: CASRGMGGAGLPQHF. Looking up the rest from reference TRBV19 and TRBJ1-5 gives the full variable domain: DGGITQSPKYLFRKEGQNVTLSCEQNLNHDAMYWYRQDPGQGLRLIYYSQIVNDFQKGDIAEGYSVSREKKESFPLTVTSAQKNPTAFYLCASRGMGGAGLPQHFGDGTRLSIL.

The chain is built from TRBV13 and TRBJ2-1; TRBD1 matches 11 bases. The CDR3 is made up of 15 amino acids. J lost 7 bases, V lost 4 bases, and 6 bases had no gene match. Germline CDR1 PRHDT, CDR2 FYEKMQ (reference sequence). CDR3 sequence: CASSSRDRGKNEQFF. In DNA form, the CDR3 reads TGTGCCAGCAGCTCCCGGGACAGGGGGAAAAATGAGCAGTTCTTC. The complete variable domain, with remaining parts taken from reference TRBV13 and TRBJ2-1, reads AAGVIQSPRHLIKEKRETATLKCYPIPRHDTVYWYQQGPGQDPQFLISFYEKMQSDKGSIPDRFSAQQFSDYHSELNMSSLELGDSALYFCASSSRDRGKNEQFFGPGTRLTVL.

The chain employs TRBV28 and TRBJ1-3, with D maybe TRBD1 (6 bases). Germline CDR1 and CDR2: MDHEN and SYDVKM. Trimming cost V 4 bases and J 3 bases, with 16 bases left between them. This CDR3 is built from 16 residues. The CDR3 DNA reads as TGTGCCAGCAGTTCTGGGGGCAAAGGATTTGGAAACACCATATATTTT. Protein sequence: CASSSGGKGFGNTIYF.

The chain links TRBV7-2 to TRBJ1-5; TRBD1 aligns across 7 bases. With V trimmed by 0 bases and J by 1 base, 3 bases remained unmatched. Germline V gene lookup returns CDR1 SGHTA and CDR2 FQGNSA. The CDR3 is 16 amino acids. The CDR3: CASSLAGTESNQPQHF. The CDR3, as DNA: TGTGCCAGCAGCTTAGCCGGGACAGAGAGCAATCAGCCCCAGCATTTT. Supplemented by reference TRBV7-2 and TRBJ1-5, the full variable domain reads GAGVSQSPSNKVTEKGKDVELRCDPISGHTALYWYRQSLGQGLEFLIYFQGNSAPDKSGLPSDRFSAERTGGSVSTLTIQRTQQEDSAVYLCASSLAGTESNQPQHFGDGTRLSIL.

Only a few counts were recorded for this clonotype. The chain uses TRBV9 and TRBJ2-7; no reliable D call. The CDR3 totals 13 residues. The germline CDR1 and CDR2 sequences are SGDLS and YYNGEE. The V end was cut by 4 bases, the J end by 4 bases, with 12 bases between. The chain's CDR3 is CASSSASGYEQYF. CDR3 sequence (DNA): TGTGCCAGCAGCTCGGCGAGTGGATACGAGCAGTACTTC.

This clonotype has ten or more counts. This CDR3 is CASSPAAPGTSATDTQYF. CDR3 sequence (DNA): TGTGCCAGCAGCCCTGCCGCTCCCGGGACTAGCGCCACAGATACGCAGTATTTT. The rearrangement joins TRBV3-1 to TRBJ2-3, with 10 bases aligning to TRBD2. Germline-derived CDR1 and CDR2 are LGHDT and YNNKEL (reference sequence). The length of the CDR3 is 18 residues. The ends lost 4 bases at V and 2 bases at J; junction bases unmatched: 12.

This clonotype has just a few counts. CDR3 amino acids: CASTPGRSYNEQFF. The DNA of the CDR3 is TGTGCCAGCACTCCAGGGCGGTCCTACAATGAGCAGTTCTTC. The genes are TRBV6-2 or TRBV6-3 and TRBJ2-1; the D gene is possibly TRBD1 (5 bases). Trimming removed 7 bases at V and 1 base at J, with 11 bases between. This CDR3 spans 14 amino acids. Germline V CDR1 and CDR2: MNHEY, SVGEGT.

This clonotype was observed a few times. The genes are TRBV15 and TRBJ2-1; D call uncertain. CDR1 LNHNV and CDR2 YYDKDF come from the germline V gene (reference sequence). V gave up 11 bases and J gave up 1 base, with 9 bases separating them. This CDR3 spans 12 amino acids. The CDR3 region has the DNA TGTGCCGCCGCTCTTTCCTACAATGAGCAGTTCTTC. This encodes CAAALSYNEQFF.

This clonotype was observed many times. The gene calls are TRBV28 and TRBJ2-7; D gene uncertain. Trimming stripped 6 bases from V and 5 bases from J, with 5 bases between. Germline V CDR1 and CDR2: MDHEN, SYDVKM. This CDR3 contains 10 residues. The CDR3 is CASSLNEQYF. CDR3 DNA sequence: TGTGCCAGCAGCCTCAACGAGCAGTACTTC.

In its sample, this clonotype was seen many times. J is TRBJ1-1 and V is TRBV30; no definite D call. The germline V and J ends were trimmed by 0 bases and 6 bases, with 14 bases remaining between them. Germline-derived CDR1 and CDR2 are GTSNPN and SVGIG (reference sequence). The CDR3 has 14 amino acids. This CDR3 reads CAWSVFRGGSEAFF. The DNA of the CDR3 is TGTGCCTGGAGTGTCTTCCGGGGAGGGTCTGAAGCTTTCTTT.

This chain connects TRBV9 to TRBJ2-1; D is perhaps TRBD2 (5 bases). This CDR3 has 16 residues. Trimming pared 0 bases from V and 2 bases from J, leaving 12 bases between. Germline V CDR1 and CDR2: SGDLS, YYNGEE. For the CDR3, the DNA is TGTGCCAGCAGCGTAGCTAGGCTAGCCGCCTACAATGAGCAGTTCTTC. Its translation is CASSVARLAAYNEQFF.

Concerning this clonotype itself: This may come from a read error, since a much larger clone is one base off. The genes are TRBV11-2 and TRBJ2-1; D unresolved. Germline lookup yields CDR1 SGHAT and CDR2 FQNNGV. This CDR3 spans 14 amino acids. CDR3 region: CASSLGPSYNAQFF. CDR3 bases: TGTGCCAGCAGCTTGGGTCCTTCCTACAATGCGCAGTTCTTC. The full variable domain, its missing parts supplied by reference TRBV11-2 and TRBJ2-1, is EAGVAQSPRYKIIEKRQSVAFWCNPISGHATLYWYQQILGQGPKLLIQFQNNGVVDDSQLPKDRFSAERLKGVDSTLKIQPAKLEDSAVYLCASSLGPSYNAQFFGPGTRLTVL.

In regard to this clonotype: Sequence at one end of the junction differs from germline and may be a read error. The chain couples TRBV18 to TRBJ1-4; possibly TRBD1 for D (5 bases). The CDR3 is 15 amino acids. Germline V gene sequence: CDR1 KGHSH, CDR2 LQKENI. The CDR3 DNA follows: TGTGCCAGCTCACCACCGACAGCAACTAGTGAAAAACTGTTTTTT. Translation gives CASSPPTATSEKLFF.